This T cell receptor (beta chain) emerged from a study of blood T cell repertoires in COVID-19 (dated by TCRdb to 2020 to 2021). In terms of the full investigation: Collaborator samples came from the United States, Italy and Spain and covered acute and convalescent phases of COVID-19. The material from the prospective study consisted of cDNA or gDNA derived from T cells, B-cell-depleted T cells, or PBMCs. Deeply sampled blood TCRbeta repertoires from subjects exposed to, actively infected with, or recovered from COVID-19 were included in the dataset. The repertoires were released in a freely available public database meant as a resource for research on the immune response to SARS-CoV-2. The samples were drawn from two sources: the first 160 participants of the ongoing ImmuneRACE study, and about 1,300 subjects contributed by 6 global collaborators. The sample metadata nearly always contained a de-identified subject ID, COVID-19 status, age in years and sex. Where available, HLA class I and class II types were obtained from metadata supplied by the sample provider rather than from assay-based typing.

V and J are trimmed by 2 bases and 9 bases, and the gene matches miss 11 bases of the junction. CDR1 MNHNS and CDR2 SASEGT are derived from the germline V gene. The CDR3 has 16 amino acids, counting the end cysteine and phenylalanine. CDR3 DNA only is kept here, 48 bases in frame from base 1. On this clone itself: The antigen it recognizes is unknown. Nothing much larger sits one base from this clone, and base qualities are not available.

The collaborating institutions used their own protocols to collect whole blood in K2EDTA tubes. Collaborator samples were shipped for TCRbeta analysis as frozen whole blood, isolated PBMCs, or DNA extracted from either sample type. TCRbeta CDR3 regions were amplified from genomic DNA using the immunoSEQ Assay, a bias-controlled multiplex PCR. In the original analysis: Within the assay, amplification of reference gene primers was used to estimate how many nucleated cells each sample contained. Sequence reads were collapsed and filtered to measure the absolute abundance of every unique TCRbeta CDR3 rearrangement. For each sample, productive Simpson clonality was calculated as the square root of Simpson's diversity index across productive rearrangements. TCRdb re-hosts the immuneACCESS table, in-frame sequences only. Its copies lack some clones; in the studies checked, an unresolved V gene accounts for under half of them, and the cause for the rest is not known. The V and J calls and clone size were taken over from that table, and D and trimming were inferred from the DNA. Present in this sample are about 190,000 clones, about 88% of which were seen just once. The ten largest clones represent 1.1% of the sample.

General study outcomes and caveats: The quantity of clinical and demographic metadata differed by source and by participant and was supplied without curation.

This sequence was found in a man aged 25 to 45 with acute or convalescent COVID-19. The rearrangement joined TRBV6-1 to TRBJ2-1; 9 middle bases align to TRBD2. Sequenced material: peripheral blood. The CDR3 amino acid sequence is: CASSESVGTSRGEQFF. The nucleotides read TGTGCCAGCAGTGAATCTGTTGGGACTAGCCGGGGTGAGCAGTTCTTC.